This is a list of T cell receptor beta chains from one sample in a study of graft-versus-host responses after intestinal transplantation. This table comes from immunoSEQ multiplex PCR, and its TCRdb copy is limited to in-frame clones, with some not included. The sample yields about 20,000 clones, roughly 86% seen once. The sequencing used PBMCs, collected 220 to 240 days after intestinal transplant. These receptors came from a human patient who received an intestinal transplant, so some T cells may come from the graft donor. Each CDR3 is given with its conserved first and last residue. Size tells how often a clone was seen (once, few, many) or the class of an expanded clone, and some rows leave it out.

j_gene | abundance | v_gene | CDR3aa
TRBJ1-3 | - | TRBV11-2 | CASSFVQGSKGNTIYF
TRBJ1-1 | few | TRBV4-1 | CASSQDLGSDTEAFF
TRBJ2-7 | - | TRBV15 | CATSGGYEQYF
TRBJ1-1 | - | TRBV15 | CATSRDKGQGVGAFF
TRBJ2-7 | - | TRBV4-1 | CASSQVEGLDYEQYF
TRBJ2-5 | - | TRBV7-9 | CASSLAQRTGSEETQYF
TRBJ2-5 | - | TRBV6-7 | CASSSQLAGDQETQYF
TRBJ2-5 | - | TRBV5-1 | CASSFDSYPRWETQYF
TRBJ1-2 | - | TRBV6-5 | CASSGGQGENGYTF
TRBJ1-1 | once | TRBV7-8 | CASSLVTGTEAFF
TRBJ2-2 | - | TRBV5-8 | CASSLAGGNTGELFF
TRBJ2-3 | - | TRBV4-1 | CASSHPYQLVSIPDTQYF
TRBJ1-4 | - | TRBV5-1 | CASSLDGSLINEKLFF
TRBJ2-3 | - | TRBV6-5 | CASSYSGGSADTQYF
TRBJ1-2 | - | TRBV9 | CASSHRSDAGYGYTF
TRBJ2-1 | - | TRBV5-1 | CASSFSGQGGWDEQFF
TRBJ1-2 | - | TRBV11-2 | CASSSTDSVNYGYTF
TRBJ2-7 | - | TRBV6-6 | CASAGDISYEQYF
TRBJ2-1 | - | TRBV7-7 | CASSLDWSSYNEQFF
TRBJ2-2 | - | TRBV19 | CAISDYNTGELFF
TRBJ2-3 | - | TRBV7-9 | CASSSKQGAGDTQYF
TRBJ1-2 | - | TRBV5-1 | CASSFGQGDYGYTF
TRBJ2-5 | - | TRBV14 | CASSRQVQETQYF
TRBJ1-5 | - | TRBV5-6 | CASSPSWGNQPQHF
TRBJ2-7 | - | TRBV11-3 | CASSLGQHLSYEQYF
TRBJ2-2 | - | TRBV10-2 | CASSVGSGAGELFF
TRBJ1-2 | - | TRBV5-4 | CASSFSPQGGYTF
TRBJ1-2 | - | TRBV15 | CATSRGDSYGYTF
TRBJ1-6 | - | TRBV9 | CASSVGTGSSSYNSPLHF
TRBJ1-5 | - | TRBV12-5 | CASVVSWGNQPQHF
TRBJ2-7 | - | TRBV6-8 | CASRIPQGNEQYF